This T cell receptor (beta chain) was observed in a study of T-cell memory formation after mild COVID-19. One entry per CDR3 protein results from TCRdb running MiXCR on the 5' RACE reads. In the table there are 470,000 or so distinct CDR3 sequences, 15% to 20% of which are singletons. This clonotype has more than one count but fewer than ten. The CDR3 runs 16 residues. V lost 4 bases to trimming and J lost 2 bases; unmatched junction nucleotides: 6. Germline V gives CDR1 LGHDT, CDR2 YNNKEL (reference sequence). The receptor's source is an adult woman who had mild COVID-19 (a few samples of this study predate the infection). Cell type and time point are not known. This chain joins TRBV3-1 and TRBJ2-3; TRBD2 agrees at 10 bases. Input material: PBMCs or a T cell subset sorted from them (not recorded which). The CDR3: CASSPETSGLTDTQYF. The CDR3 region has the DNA TGTGCCAGCAGCCCCGAGACTAGCGGGCTCACAGATACGCAGTATTTT.